The 10 T cell receptor beta chains reported below all come from one sample, sequenced in a study of cytomegalovirus exposure and HLA in healthy donors. Researchers ran the PCR with 60 Vbeta and 13 Jbeta primers. Assay: immunoSEQ multiplex PCR; the TCRdb copy retains only in-frame clones and omits some. Here the sample spans 170,000 or so clones, under 80% being singletons. Source material: PBMCs. These receptors were collected from a woman aged 45-65 years in good health and CMV-seropositive.

J is TRBJ1-1 and V is TRBV2; D uncertain. The CDR3 extends over 12 amino acids. In germline, CDR1 is SNHLY, CDR2 FYNNEI. V gave up 1 base and J gave up 5 bases, with 5 bases separating them. CDR3 nucleotide sequence: TGTGCCAGCAGTGAAGGTTCGACTGAAGCTTTCTTT. Encoded protein: CASSEGSTEAFF.

This clone has a single count. This chain connects TRBV28 to TRBJ2-3; 8 bases align to TRBD1. V shed 6 bases and J 2 bases; nucleotides not matched to a gene: 7. The CDR3 is made up of 15 amino acids. The germline CDR1 and CDR2 sequences are MDHEN and SYDVKM. Here the CDR3 reads CASSKNRGITDTQYF. The CDR3 coding sequence is TGTGCCAGCAGCAAAAACAGGGGGATCACAGATACGCAGTATTTT.

The chain has TRBV7-3 and TRBJ2-3; maybe TRBD2 (5 bases). Trimming took 1 base from V and 7 from J, leaving 9 bases between them. Germline loops: CDR1 SGHTA, CDR2 FQGTGA. This CDR3 has 13 residues. CDR3 coding DNA: TGTGCCAGCAGCTTAAGCCCGGGGAATACGCAGTATTTT. Translating it yields CASSLSPGNTQYF.

The chain links TRBV5-5 to TRBJ1-4, with D uncertain. The CDR3 sequence is 12 residues long. Germline V gives CDR1 SGHKS, CDR2 YYEKEE (reference sequence). Trimming took 0 bases from V and 7 from J, leaving 4 bases between them. The CDR3 sequence is CASSLVLEKLFF. The CDR3 coding sequence is TGTGCCAGCAGCTTGGTCCTTGAAAAACTGTTTTTT.

V gene TRBV7-9 combines with J gene TRBJ1-2, with D perhaps matching TRBD1 (5 bases). In germline, CDR1 is SEHNR, CDR2 FQNEAQ (reference sequence). V shed 4 bases and J shed 8 bases, with 14 bases lying between them. The CDR3 sequence is 13 residues long. For the CDR3, the DNA is TGTGCCAGCAGCTCTCAGGGTGCAGGAGGCTACACCTTC. Translation gives CASSSQGAGGYTF.

The rearrangement uses TRBV7-8 and TRBJ2-7; 10 positions agree with TRBD2. The CDR3 sequence is 16 residues long. CDR1 and CDR2 from the germline V gene are SGHVS and FQNEAQ. The junction had 4 bases not matched to a gene; V was cut back by 0 bases and J by 2 bases. CDR3 sequence (DNA): TGTGCCAGCAGCTTAGCGGTAGCGGGGGGTACCTACGAGCAGTACTTC. Protein product: CASSLAVAGGTYEQYF.

The V and J genes are TRBV4-1 and TRBJ2-2; tentative D call: TRBD1 (6 bases). V lost 0 bases and J 2 bases, leaving 16 bases between the germline ends. Germline CDR1 is MGHRA and CDR2 is YSYEKL. There are 18 residues in the CDR3. The chain's CDR3 is CASSQDSPGAGNTGELFF. In DNA, the CDR3 is TGCGCCAGCAGCCAAGATTCCCCAGGGGCAGGCAACACCGGGGAGCTGTTTTTT.

The chain carries TRBV14 and TRBJ2-7; 8 bases match TRBD1. Germline CDR1 reads SGHDN; CDR2 reads FVKESK. Germline trimming cut 2 bases from V and 6 bases from J; bases unmatched to any gene: 18. The CDR3 has 18 amino acids. CDR3 bases: TGTGCCAGCAGCCAAAATTTCAGGGGGCGCGCTGGACTGGGCGAGCAGTACTTC. Translated: CASSQNFRGRAGLGEQYF.

This sequence joins TRBV2 and TRBJ1-6; unclear D gene. The CDR3 extends over 15 amino acids. V lost 6 bases, J lost 10 bases, and 19 bases lay in between. Germline CDR1 reads SNHLY; CDR2 reads FYNNEI. CDR3 amino acids: CASRETQGSVSPLHF. CDR3 nucleotides: TGTGCCAGCAGGGAGACTCAAGGAAGTGTCTCACCCCTCCACTTT.

The genes are TRBV5-1 and TRBJ1-1; D gene ambiguous. The V and J ends lost 1 base and 4 bases respectively, with 8 bases between them. This CDR3 comprises 13 residues. From germline, CDR1 is SGHRS and CDR2 YFSETQ. The DNA for the CDR3 is TGCGCCAGCAGCTTGCCTGGGAGCACTGAAGCTTTCTTT. Protein product: CASSLPGSTEAFF.